This TCR beta chain was identified in a study of cytomegalovirus exposure and HLA in healthy donors. Study outcomes and limitations: As immune exposure information, only CMV serostatus was available. Listed as cytomegalovirus-associated were more than 150 TCR beta chains. A further, later analysis showed that HLA-associated TCR beta chains (compared with equally common others) were more clonally expanded. TRBV6-2, TRBV6-3 and some other V segments were excluded as indistinguishable.

The PCR made use of 60 Vbeta and 13 Jbeta primers. This table comes from immunoSEQ multiplex PCR, and its TCRdb copy is limited to in-frame clones, with some not included. The sample contains 95,000 to 150,000 clones, about 78% of which appear only once. Comment on this clone: What it binds is not known.

Between the trimmed V and J ends, which lost 6 bases and 6 bases, there was a span of 14 bases. CDR1 and CDR2 (germline): MNHNS, SASEGT. The CDR3 loop spans 13 amino acids. The sequenced sample consisted of PBMCs. V usage is TRBV6-1 and J usage is TRBJ1-1; no clear D. The clonotype was recovered from a man under 40 in good health and CMV-seronegative. As DNA, the CDR3 is TGTGCCAGCAGCCGAGGACTGACCTCTGAAGCTTTCTTT. Protein product: CASSRGLTSEAFF.